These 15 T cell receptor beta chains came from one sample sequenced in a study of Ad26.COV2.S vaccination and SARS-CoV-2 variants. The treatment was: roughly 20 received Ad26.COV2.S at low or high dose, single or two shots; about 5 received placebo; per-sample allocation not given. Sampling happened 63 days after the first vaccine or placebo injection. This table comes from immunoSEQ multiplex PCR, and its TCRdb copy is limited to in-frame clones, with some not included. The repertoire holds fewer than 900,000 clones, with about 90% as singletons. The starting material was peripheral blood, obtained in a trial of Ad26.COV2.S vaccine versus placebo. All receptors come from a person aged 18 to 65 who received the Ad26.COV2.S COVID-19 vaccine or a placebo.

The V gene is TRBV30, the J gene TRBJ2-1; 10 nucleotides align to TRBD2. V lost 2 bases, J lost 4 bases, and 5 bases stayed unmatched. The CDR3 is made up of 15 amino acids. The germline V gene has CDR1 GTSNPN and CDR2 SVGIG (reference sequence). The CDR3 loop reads CAWSPPSGSYNEQFF. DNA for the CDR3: TGTGCCTGGAGTCCGCCTAGCGGGAGTTACAATGAGCAGTTCTTC. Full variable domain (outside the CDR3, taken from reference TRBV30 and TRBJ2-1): SQTIHQWPATLVQPVGSPLSLECTVEGTSNPNLYWYRQAAGRGLQLLFYSVGIGQISSEVPQNLSASRPQDRQFILSSKKLLLSDSGFYLCAWSPPSGSYNEQFFGPGTRLTVL.

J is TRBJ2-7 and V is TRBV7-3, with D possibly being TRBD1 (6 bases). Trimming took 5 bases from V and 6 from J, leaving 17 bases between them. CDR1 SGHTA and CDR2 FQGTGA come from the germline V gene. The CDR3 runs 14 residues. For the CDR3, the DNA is TGTGCCAGCAGCCCCCAGGGGAACCGGGGCGAGCAGTACTTC. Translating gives CASSPQGNRGEQYF.

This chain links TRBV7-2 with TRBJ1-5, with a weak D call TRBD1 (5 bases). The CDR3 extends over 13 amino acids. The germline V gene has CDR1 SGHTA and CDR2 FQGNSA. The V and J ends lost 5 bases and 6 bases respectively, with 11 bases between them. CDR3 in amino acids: CASSPGIFQPQHF. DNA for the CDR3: TGTGCCAGCAGCCCAGGGATTTTTCAGCCCCAGCATTTT.

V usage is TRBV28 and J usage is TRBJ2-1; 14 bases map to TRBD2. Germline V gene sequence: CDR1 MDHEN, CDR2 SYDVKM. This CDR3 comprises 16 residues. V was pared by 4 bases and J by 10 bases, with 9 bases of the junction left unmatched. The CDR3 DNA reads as TGTGCCAGCAGTTCAAGACTAGCGGGGGGGCGTCGGGAGCAGTTCTTC. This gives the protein CASSSRLAGGRREQFF. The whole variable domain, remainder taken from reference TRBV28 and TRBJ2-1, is DVKVTQSSRYLVKRTGEKVFLECVQDMDHENMFWYRQDPGLGLRLIYFSYDVKMKEKGDIPEGYSVSREKKERFSLILESASTNQTSMYLCASSSRLAGGRREQFFGPGTRLTVL.

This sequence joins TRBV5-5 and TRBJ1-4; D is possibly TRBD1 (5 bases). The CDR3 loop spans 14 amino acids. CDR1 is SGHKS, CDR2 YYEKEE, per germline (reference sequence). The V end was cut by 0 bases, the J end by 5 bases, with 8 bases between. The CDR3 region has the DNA TGTGCCAGCAGCTTGGCCCGGGGCAATGAAAAACTGTTTTTT. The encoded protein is CASSLARGNEKLFF.

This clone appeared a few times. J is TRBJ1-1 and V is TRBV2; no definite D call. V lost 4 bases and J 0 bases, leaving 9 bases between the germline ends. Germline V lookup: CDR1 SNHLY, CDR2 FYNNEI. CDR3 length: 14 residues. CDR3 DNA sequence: TGTGCCAGCAGTGTTGGCAGGATGAACACTGAAGCTTTCTTT. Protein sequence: CASSVGRMNTEAFF.

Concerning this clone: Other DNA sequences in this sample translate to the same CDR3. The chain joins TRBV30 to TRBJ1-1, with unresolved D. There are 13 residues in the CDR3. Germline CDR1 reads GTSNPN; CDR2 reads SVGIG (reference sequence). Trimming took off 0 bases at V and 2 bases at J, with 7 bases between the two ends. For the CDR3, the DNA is TGTGCCTGGAGTGTAGGCCTAAACACTGAAGCTTTCTTT. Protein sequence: CAWSVGLNTEAFF.

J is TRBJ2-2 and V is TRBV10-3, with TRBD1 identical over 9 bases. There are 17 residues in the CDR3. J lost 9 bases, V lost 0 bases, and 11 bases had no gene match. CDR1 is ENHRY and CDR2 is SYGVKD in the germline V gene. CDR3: CAISESGGQGPFRELFF. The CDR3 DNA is TGTGCCATCAGTGAGTCCGGGGGACAGGGACCCTTCCGGGAGCTGTTTTTT.

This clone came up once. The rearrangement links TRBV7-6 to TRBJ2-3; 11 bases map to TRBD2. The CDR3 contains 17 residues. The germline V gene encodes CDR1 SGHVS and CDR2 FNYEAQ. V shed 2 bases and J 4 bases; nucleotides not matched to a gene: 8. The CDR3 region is CASSLYLTSGIADTQYF. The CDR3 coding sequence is TGTGCCAGCAGCTTATATTTGACTAGCGGGATTGCAGATACGCAGTATTTT.

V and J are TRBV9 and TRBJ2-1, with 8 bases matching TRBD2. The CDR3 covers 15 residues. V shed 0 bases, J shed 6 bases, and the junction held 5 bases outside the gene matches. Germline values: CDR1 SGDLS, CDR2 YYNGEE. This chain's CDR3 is CASSVGGGKTNEQFF. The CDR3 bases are TGTGCCAGCAGCGTAGGCGGGGGGAAGACCAATGAGCAGTTCTTC.

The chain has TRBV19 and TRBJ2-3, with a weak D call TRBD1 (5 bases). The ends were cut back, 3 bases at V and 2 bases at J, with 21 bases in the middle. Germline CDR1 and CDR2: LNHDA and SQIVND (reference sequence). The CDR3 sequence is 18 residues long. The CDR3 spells CASSIGPAGMPFTDTQYF. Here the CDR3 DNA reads TGTGCCAGTAGTATTGGTCCGGCAGGGATGCCTTTCACAGATACGCAGTATTTT.

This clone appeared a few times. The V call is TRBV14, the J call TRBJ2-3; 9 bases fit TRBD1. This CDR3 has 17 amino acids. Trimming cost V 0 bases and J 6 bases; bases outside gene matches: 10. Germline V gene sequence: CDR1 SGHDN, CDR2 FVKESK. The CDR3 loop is CASSQEPRTGVPDTQYF. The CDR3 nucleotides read TGTGCCAGCAGCCAAGAACCCCGGACAGGGGTCCCCGATACGCAGTATTTT. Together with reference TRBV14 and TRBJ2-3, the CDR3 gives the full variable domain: EAGVTQFPSHSVIEKGQTVTLRCDPISGHDNLYWYRRVMGKEIKFLLHFVKESKQDESGMPNNRFLAERTGGTYSTLKVQPAELEDSGVYFCASSQEPRTGVPDTQYFGPGTRLTVL.

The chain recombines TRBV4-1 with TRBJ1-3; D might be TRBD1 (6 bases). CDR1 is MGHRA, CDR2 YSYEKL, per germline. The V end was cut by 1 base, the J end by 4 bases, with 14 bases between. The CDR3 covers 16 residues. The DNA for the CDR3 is TGCGCCAGCAGCCAAGGACAGGTCGAATACGGAAACACCATATATTTT. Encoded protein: CASSQGQVEYGNTIYF.

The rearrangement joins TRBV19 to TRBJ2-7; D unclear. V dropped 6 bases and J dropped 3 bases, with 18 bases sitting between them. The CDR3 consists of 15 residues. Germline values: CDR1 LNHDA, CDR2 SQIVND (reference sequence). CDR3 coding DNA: TGTGCCAGTAGAGACCGCTCCCGAGAGTACTACGAGCAGTACTTC. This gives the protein CASRDRSREYYEQYF.

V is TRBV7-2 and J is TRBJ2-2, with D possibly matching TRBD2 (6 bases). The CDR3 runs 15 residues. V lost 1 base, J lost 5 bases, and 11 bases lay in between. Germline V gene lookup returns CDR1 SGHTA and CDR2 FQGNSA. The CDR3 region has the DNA TGTGCCAGCAGCTTAGGGGCCCGGGGGACCGGGGAGCTGTTTTTT. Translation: CASSLGARGTGELFF.